A single sample gave rise to the 3 T cell receptor beta chains below, sequenced in a study of long-term antiretroviral therapy in people with HIV. Version v3.0 of the immunoSEQ assay was performed at survey level. Profiling relied on immunoSEQ multiplex PCR, and the TCRdb table lists in-frame clones only, not all of them. This table holds around 12,000 clones, roughly 80% found once. The source was unsorted PBMCs, collected 0.5 years before starting antiretroviral therapy. The receptors originated from a woman between 35 and 50 years old with HIV.

Only a few counts were recorded for this clone. The rearrangement joins TRBV19 to TRBJ1-1; 7 bases are a match to TRBD1. In germline, CDR1 is LNHDA, CDR2 SQIVND (reference sequence). There are 17 residues in the CDR3. The V gene end was trimmed by 3 bases and the J gene end by 0 bases; junction bases not matched to a gene: 10. The CDR3 region has the DNA TGTGCCAGTAGTATCGTAGGACAGGTCACAATGAACACTGAAGCTTTCTTT. This codes for CASSIVGQVTMNTEAFF.

The genes are TRBV14 and TRBJ1-2; tentative D call: TRBD1 (5 bases). Per the germline V gene, CDR1 is SGHDN and CDR2 is FVKESK. V lost 1 base and J lost 7, with 13 bases in between. This CDR3 has 14 residues. As DNA, the CDR3 is TGTGCCAGCAGCCAAGCGTCAGGGAAGTCTGGCTACACCTTC. Translating it yields CASSQASGKSGYTF.

The rearrangement joins TRBV29-1 to TRBJ2-3; D is uncertain. V lost 3 bases and J lost 1, with 5 bases in between. Germline V lookup: CDR1 SQVTM, CDR2 ANQGSEA. The CDR3 spans 12 residues. CDR3 protein: CSVDGGTDTQYF. As DNA, the CDR3 is TGCAGCGTTGATGGGGGCACAGATACGCAGTATTTT.